Following are 27 T cell receptor beta chains from one sample sequenced in a study of CD8+ T cells in alopecia areata. Sequencing templates came from extracted RNA that was reverse transcribed into cDNA. The data were produced by immunoSEQ multiplex PCR, yet TCRdb's version contains in-frame clones alone and is incomplete. The repertoire holds some 200,000 clones, with roughly 60% as singletons. Treatment specified: oral pan-JAK inhibitor, 5-10 mg twice daily. This sample comprised CD4+ T cells sorted from blood, obtained at week 24, from a patient treated with tofacitinib. The source of these receptors is a human donor with alopecia areata.

The CDR3 DNA sequence: TGTGCCAGCAGCTCAGTCCACTTCCGGACCTCCGAGCAGTACTTC. It encodes CASSSVHFRTSEQYF. This chain uses TRBV7-2 with TRBJ2-7; D gene unclear. The V end lost 4 bases, the J end lost 6 bases, and 19 bases lay between the germline ends. The germline V gene encodes CDR1 SGHTA and CDR2 FQGNSA. The CDR3 loop spans 15 amino acids. The whole variable domain, filled in from reference TRBV7-2 and TRBJ2-7, reads GAGVSQSPSNKVTEKGKDVELRCDPISGHTALYWYRQSLGQGLEFLIYFQGNSAPDKSGLPSDRFSAERTGGSVSTLTIQRTQQEDSAVYLCASSSVHFRTSEQYFGPGTRLTVT.

This clone was counted a few times. The rearrangement joins TRBV6-6 to TRBJ2-7, with D perhaps TRBD2 (7 bases). The CDR3 is 14 amino acids. CDR1 and CDR2 from the germline V gene are MNHNY and SVGAGI (reference sequence). Trimming pared 2 bases from V and 6 bases from J, leaving 14 bases between. This CDR3 reads CASSYTGGRGEQYF. The CDR3 DNA reads as TGTGCCAGCAGTTACACCGGGGGGCGCGGCGAGCAGTACTTC.

This chain joins TRBV15 and TRBJ2-5; weak D call: TRBD1 (5 bases). Trimming removed 3 bases at V and 1 base at J, with 6 bases between. Germline assignment: CDR1 LNHNV and CDR2 YYDKDF (reference sequence). The CDR3 is made up of 13 amino acids. CDR3 nucleotide sequence: TGTGCCACCAGCAGTGACAGCCAAGAGACCCAGTACTTC. Protein product: CATSSDSQETQYF.

The chain joins TRBV21-1 to TRBJ1-2; no DNA check was done on the table's D call, TRBD1. TRBV21-1 is flagged as a pseudogene. This CDR3 spans 16 amino acids. The CDR3 DNA reads TGTGCCAGCAGCAGGGAAGAGGGGGCCAGGGGTCTTGGCTACACCTTC. Encoded protein: CASSREEGARGLGYTF.

The CDR3 protein is CSVEGGTDNSYEQYF. Here the CDR3 DNA reads TGCAGCGTTGAAGGGGGGACAGACAATTCCTACGAGCAGTACTTC. The chain employs TRBV29-1 and TRBJ2-7; TRBD1 agrees at 7 bases. V dropped 1 base and J dropped 1; count of bases not matched to a gene: 7. This CDR3 spans 15 amino acids. Per the germline V gene, CDR1 is SQVTM and CDR2 is ANQGSEA.

The chain uses TRBV29-1 and TRBJ2-3, with TRBD1 as a possible D gene (5 bases). Germline V gene data show CDR1 as SQVTM and CDR2 as ANQGSEA. CDR3 length: 13 residues. V lost 4 bases and J lost 2, with 10 bases in between. The CDR3 loop reads CSVVTGFTDTQYF. CDR3 DNA sequence: TGCAGCGTTGTTACAGGCTTCACAGATACGCAGTATTTT.

The gene calls are TRBV30 and TRBJ2-4, with a possible D match to TRBD2 (7 bases). CDR1 is GTSNPN, CDR2 SVGIG, per germline (reference sequence). V shed 2 bases and J shed 2 bases, with 13 bases lying between them. The CDR3 loop spans 15 amino acids. CDR3 sequence reads: CAWSRGGLTKNIQYF. Written as DNA, the CDR3 is TGTGCCTGGAGTAGGGGGGGTTTGACCAAAAACATTCAGTACTTC.

CDR3 loop: CASEPGEQFF. CDR3 DNA: TGTGCCAGCGAACCCGGAGAGCAGTTCTTC. The chain employs TRBV2 and TRBJ2-1; D remains unclear. V lost 8 bases to trimming and J lost 10 bases, with 9 bases between them. The CDR3 sequence is 10 residues long. The V gene's germline CDR1 is SNHLY and CDR2 FYNNEI.

This clone was observed a handful of times. The genes are TRBV7-6 and TRBJ2-6; TRBD1 aligns across 8 bases. CDR3 size: 13 residues. Per the germline V gene, CDR1 is SGHVS and CDR2 is FNYEAQ. The ends lost 5 bases at V and 12 bases at J; junction bases unmatched: 6. The CDR3 loop is CASSLDRASVLTF. The CDR3 nucleotides are TGTGCCAGCAGCCTGGACAGGGCTAGCGTCCTGACTTTC. Supplemented by reference TRBV7-6 and TRBJ2-6, the full variable domain reads GAGVSQSPRYKVTKRGQDVALRCDPISGHVSLYWYRQALGQGPEFLTYFNYEAQQDKSGLPNDRFSAERPEGSISTLTIQRTEQRDSAMYRCASSLDRASVLTFGAGSRLTVL.

V gene TRBV30 combines with J gene TRBJ2-3; D may match TRBD1 or TRBD2 (5 bases each). Trimming shortened V by 2 bases and J by 6 bases, and 12 bases separated the two germline ends. This CDR3 comprises 13 residues. CDR1 is GTSNPN and CDR2 is SVGIG in the germline V gene (reference sequence). CDR3 protein: CAWSKGTLDTQYF. The CDR3 DNA is TGTGCCTGGAGTAAGGGGACCTTGGATACGCAGTATTTT.

This clone was seen once. Germline and junction disagree at one end, which may indicate a read error. The chain combines TRBV7-9 with TRBJ2-1; D gene uncertain. The CDR3 is 11 amino acids. CDR1 and CDR2 from the germline V gene are SEHNR and FQNEAQ (reference sequence). The CDR3 loop is CASSTTDRPIF. The CDR3 nucleotides are TGTGCCAGCAGTACAACGGACCGCCCTATCTTC.

Only a few counts were recorded for this clone. The chain couples TRBV5-6 to TRBJ2-2; TRBD1 agrees at 8 bases. This CDR3 comprises 15 residues. The germline gives CDR1 SGHDT, CDR2 YYEEEE. V gave up 2 bases and J gave up 7 bases; unmatched junction bases: 7. CDR3 sequence (DNA): TGTGCCAGCAGCTTCTCCGGACAGGGTGGCGGGGAGCTGTTTTTT. Protein product: CASSFSGQGGGELFF.

This clone was seen a few times. The chain is built from TRBV29-1 and TRBJ2-3; D remains unclear. Trimming left V 7 bases short and J 0 bases short, with 8 bases between. Germline lookup yields CDR1 SQVTM and CDR2 ANQGSEA. The CDR3 has 12 amino acids. This chain's CDR3 is CSGLTSTDTQYF. CDR3 DNA: TGCAGCGGGCTGACTAGCACAGATACGCAGTATTTT.

This clone showed up just a few times. The CDR3, as DNA: TGTGCCAGCAGCCGCGAACTAGCGGGAGGGCACGAGCAGTACTTC. Protein: CASSRELAGGHEQYF. This chain connects TRBV5-6 to TRBJ2-7; 13 positions agree with TRBD2. Losses at the gene ends were 4 bases for V and 5 bases for J; bases not matched to a gene: 6. The CDR3 has 15 residues. Germline V CDR1 and CDR2: SGHDT, YYEEEE.

Remarks on this clone: Additional DNA sequences in this sample encode the identical CDR3. Here the CDR3 DNA reads TGCGCCAGCAGCTCCGGACTAGCGGGCGGCACAGATACGCAGTATTTT. Translation gives CASSSGLAGGTDTQYF. The chain couples TRBV5-1 to TRBJ2-3; 11 bases align to TRBD2. The ends lost 3 bases at V and 1 base at J; junction bases unmatched: 4. Germline V gene sequence: CDR1 SGHRS, CDR2 YFSETQ. The CDR3 spans 16 residues.

The chain has TRBV7-7 and TRBJ1-6, with D perhaps matching TRBD1 (5 bases). Trimming removed 5 bases at V and 10 bases at J, with 12 bases between. CDR3 size: 13 residues. CDR1 and CDR2 from the germline V gene are SSHAT and FNYEAQ (reference sequence). CDR3 residues: CASSRDRGSPLHF. The CDR3, as DNA: TGTGCCAGCAGCCGAGACAGAGGATCACCCCTCCACTTT.

This clone was recorded a few times. The rearrangement links TRBV7-2 to TRBJ1-5, with a tentative D call TRBD1 (5 bases). Germline V lookup: CDR1 SGHTA, CDR2 FQGNSA. The CDR3 has 15 residues. Trimming took 5 bases from V and 0 from J, leaving 11 bases between them. The CDR3 spells CASSRGATSNQPQHF. CDR3 bases: TGTGCCAGCAGCCGAGGGGCTACTAGCAATCAGCCCCAGCATTTT.

Comment on this clone: The same CDR3 can be traced to other DNA sequences in this sample. This chain uses TRBV28 with TRBJ2-7; no clear D. V shed 2 bases and J shed 4 bases, with 3 bases lying between them. The CDR3 is 11 amino acids. Germline CDR1 MDHEN, CDR2 SYDVKM. Here the CDR3 reads CASSLRYEQYF. The CDR3 DNA follows: TGTGCCAGCAGTTTAAGGTACGAGCAGTACTTC. Looking up the rest from reference TRBV28 and TRBJ2-7 gives the full variable domain: DVKVTQSSRYLVKRTGEKVFLECVQDMDHENMFWYRQDPGLGLRLIYFSYDVKMKEKGDIPEGYSVSREKKERFSLILESASTNQTSMYLCASSLRYEQYFGPGTRLTVT.

This chain connects TRBV29-1 to TRBJ1-2; 9 nucleotides line up with TRBD1. This CDR3 is 10 amino acids long. V lost 7 bases to trimming and J lost 10 bases; unmatched junction nucleotides: 4. From germline, CDR1 is SQVTM and CDR2 ANQGSEA. Written as DNA, the CDR3 is TGCAGCGCTGGACAGGGGTTCTACACCTTC. Its protein product is CSAGQGFYTF. Combining the CDR3 with reference TRBV29-1 and TRBJ1-2 gives the whole variable domain SAVISQKPSRDICQRGTSLTIQCQVDSQVTMMFWYRQQPGQSLTLIATANQGSEATYESGFVIDKFPISRPNLTFSTLTVSNMSPEDSSIYLCSAGQGFYTFGSGTRLTVV.

This chain links TRBV5-6 with TRBJ2-3; 10 nucleotides line up with TRBD2. Unmatched junction bases numbered 7, after V lost 3 bases and J lost 3 bases. Germline V gene sequence: CDR1 SGHDT, CDR2 YYEEEE. CDR3 length equals 16 residues. This CDR3 is CASSSPPAGGTDTQYF. For the CDR3, the DNA is TGTGCCAGCAGCTCCCCCCCAGCGGGAGGGACAGATACGCAGTATTTT.

The chain joins TRBV27 to TRBJ1-6; D not resolved. The CDR3 is 12 residues long. V lost 3 bases, J lost 9 bases, and 6 bases lay in between. Per the germline V gene, CDR1 is MNHEY and CDR2 is SMNVEV (reference sequence). The CDR3 sequence is CASSLRGSPLHF. CDR3 coding DNA: TGTGCCAGCAGTTTGCGCGGTTCACCCCTCCACTTT.

In its sample, this clone was seen a few times. The V gene is TRBV5-4, the J gene TRBJ2-3, with unresolved D. Germline CDR1 reads SGHNT; CDR2 reads YYREEE (reference sequence). There are 13 residues in the CDR3. V was trimmed by 6 bases and J by 4 bases, leaving 12 bases between them. The CDR3 reads CASMTGVADTQYF. The DNA for the CDR3 is TGTGCCAGCATGACCGGAGTGGCAGATACGCAGTATTTT.

The chain carries TRBV7-2 and TRBJ2-5; no reliable D call. This CDR3 comprises 16 residues. The V end lost 2 bases, the J end lost 5 bases, and 18 bases lay between the germline ends. CDR1 is SGHTA, CDR2 FQGNSA, per germline. CDR3 coding DNA: TGTGCCAGCAGCTTAATTTCTAGGGCCTCCGGGGAGACCCAGTACTTC. Its protein is CASSLISRASGETQYF.

This clone appeared a few times. The chain has TRBV29-1 and TRBJ2-7, with D hard to call. This CDR3 has 12 amino acids. Looked up from germline, CDR1 is SQVTM and CDR2 is ANQGSEA. Trimming left V 7 bases short and J 1 base short, with 11 bases between. The CDR3 DNA reads as TGCAGCGCCGAGGCAGCTTCCTACGAGCAGTACTTC. It yields the protein CSAEAASYEQYF.

The sample holds a few counts of this clone. The chain couples TRBV30 to TRBJ1-1; possibly TRBD1 for D (5 bases). Germline-derived CDR1 and CDR2 are GTSNPN and SVGIG (reference sequence). Trimming stripped 0 bases from V and 6 bases from J, with 14 bases between. CDR3 length equals 14 residues. Here the CDR3 DNA reads TGTGCCTGGAGTGTACGGGGCGGTAGGCCTGAAGCTTTCTTT. The encoded protein is CAWSVRGGRPEAFF.

In its sample, this clone was seen a few times. The gene calls are TRBV19 and TRBJ2-7; tentative D call: TRBD1 (5 bases). The CDR3 runs 12 residues. V was cut by 5 bases and J by 1 base, with 6 bases left in between. The V gene's germline CDR1 is LNHDA and CDR2 SQIVND (reference sequence). The CDR3 reads CASSSGSYEQYF. CDR3 in DNA: TGTGCCAGTAGTTCAGGGTCCTACGAGCAGTACTTC.

The V call is TRBV4-3, the J call TRBJ2-3, with D possibly TRBD1 on 5 matching bases. Between the trimmed V and J ends, which lost 1 base and 7 bases, there was a span of 18 bases. The CDR3 covers 16 residues. Germline V gene data show CDR1 as LGHNA and CDR2 as YSLEER. The CDR3 is CASSQGQTGGQNTQYF. CDR3 nucleotide sequence: TGCGCCAGCAGCCAAGGGCAAACAGGCGGTCAGAATACGCAGTATTTT.